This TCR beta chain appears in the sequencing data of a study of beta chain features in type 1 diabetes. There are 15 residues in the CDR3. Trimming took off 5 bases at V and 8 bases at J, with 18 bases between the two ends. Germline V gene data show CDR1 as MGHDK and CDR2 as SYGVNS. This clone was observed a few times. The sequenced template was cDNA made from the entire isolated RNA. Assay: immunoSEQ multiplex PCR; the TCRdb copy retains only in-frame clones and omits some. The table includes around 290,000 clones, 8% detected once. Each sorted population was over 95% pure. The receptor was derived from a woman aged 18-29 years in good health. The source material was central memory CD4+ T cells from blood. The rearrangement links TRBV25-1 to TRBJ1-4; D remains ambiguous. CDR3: CASSTPLGPWEKLFF. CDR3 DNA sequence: TGTGCCAGCAGTACCCCCCTCGGCCCCTGGGAAAAACTGTTTTTT.